Sequencing of this T cell receptor (beta chain) was carried out in a study of a mutant IDH1 vaccine in newly diagnosed glioma. Study observations and caveats: Overall, 85% to 95% of patients had vaccine-induced immune responses.

With respect to this clone: Its target is unknown.

Time point noted: week 47, end of study. Each dose delivered 300 ug of mutant IDH1 20-mer peptide subcutaneously with imiquimod. The donor cohort comprised cases of new WHO grade 3 or 4 IDH1-mutant, ATRX-lost astrocytoma. Germline V lookup: CDR1 MNHEY, CDR2 SVGAGI. The CDR3 has 16 amino acids. Germline trimming cut 0 bases from V and 6 bases from J; bases unmatched to any gene: 6. Data came from immunoSEQ multiplex PCR; TCRdb stores just in-frame clones and leaves some out. Among around 60,000 clones listed, around 83% were seen once. The chain couples TRBV6-5 to TRBJ2-1, with 9 bases aligning to TRBD2. The sequencing used PBMCs, collected from a glioma patient whose treatment included an IDH1 peptide vaccine. This TCR was recovered from a man aged 30 to 45 with glioma. The DNA of the CDR3 is TGTGCCAGCAGTTACTCGAATAGCGGGGGCCTCAATGAGCAGTTCTTC. Translating gives CASSYSNSGGLNEQFF.